A selection of T cell receptor beta chains follows, all from one sample in a study of tumor-infiltrating lymphocytes in localized non-small cell lung cancer. Sequencing was performed with immunoSEQ multiplex PCR; in TCRdb, only in-frame clones are kept and a portion is missing. The data hold tens of thousands of clones, with around 85% observed a single time. Sequences were obtained from lung tumor tissue. The source of these receptors is a human donor with non-small cell lung cancer. CDR3s include the opening cysteine and the closing phenylalanine or tryptophan. The order of the fields is clone size, D gene, V gene, J gene, CDR3 DNA, CDR3 protein. The D gene is left open where the match is weak. Size is omitted from some rows. Given values are once, few, many or a class for expanded clones.

clone_size: .; d_call: .; v_call: TRBV25-1; j_call: TRBJ2-7; cdr3_nt: TGTGCCAGCAGTGATGCTTGCGGGCAGGGGACCTACGAGCAGTACTTC; cdr3_aa: CASSDACGQGTYEQYF
clone_size: .; d_call: .; v_call: TRBV7-9; j_call: TRBJ2-4; cdr3_nt: TGTGCCAGCAGCCCCCAGCTCCTAGCCAAAAACATTCAGTACTTC; cdr3_aa: CASSPQLLAKNIQYF
clone_size: once; d_call: .; v_call: TRBV6-5; j_call: TRBJ2-7; cdr3_nt: TGTGCCAGCAGTTACTCGGATCGGCCAGCCTCCTCCGAGCAGTACTTC; cdr3_aa: CASSYSDRPASSEQYF
clone_size: .; d_call: .; v_call: TRBV5-1; j_call: TRBJ2-2; cdr3_nt: TGCGCCAGCAGCTTGCAGGGAGGCACCGGGGAGCTGTTTTTT; cdr3_aa: CASSLQGGTGELFF
clone_size: .; d_call: .; v_call: TRBV27; j_call: TRBJ1-2; cdr3_nt: TGTGCCAGCAGTCGAGACGCGGGCTATGGCTACACCTTC; cdr3_aa: CASSRDAGYGYTF
clone_size: .; d_call: .; v_call: TRBV11-3; j_call: TRBJ2-1; cdr3_nt: TGTGCCAGCAGCTTAAACGCGTGGGGCGGGAATGAGCAGTTCTTC; cdr3_aa: CASSLNAWGGNEQFF
clone_size: .; d_call: .; v_call: TRBV19; j_call: TRBJ2-1; cdr3_nt: TGTGCCAGTAGCTTCCTCTCCTACAATGAGCAGTTCTTC; cdr3_aa: CASSFLSYNEQFF
clone_size: .; d_call: .; v_call: TRBV6-5; j_call: TRBJ2-1; cdr3_nt: TGTGCCAGCAGTTTGTACAATGAGCAGTTCTTC; cdr3_aa: CASSLYNEQFF
clone_size: .; d_call: .; v_call: TRBV6-1; j_call: TRBJ1-6; cdr3_nt: TGTGCCAGCAGTGAAGAGGGGGGCCTTTCACCCCTCCACTTT; cdr3_aa: CASSEEGGLSPLHF
clone_size: .; d_call: .; v_call: TRBV5-4; j_call: TRBJ1-4; cdr3_nt: TGTGCCAGCAGCCGGGGCGGGGGGCGCGATAATGAAAAACTGTTTTTT; cdr3_aa: CASSRGGGRDNEKLFF
clone_size: .; d_call: TRBD1; v_call: TRBV4-3; j_call: TRBJ1-2; cdr3_nt: TGCGCCAGCAGCCAAGCCGGGACAGGGGTAATTGGCTACACCTTC; cdr3_aa: CASSQAGTGVIGYTF
clone_size: .; d_call: .; v_call: TRBV29-1; j_call: TRBJ1-2; cdr3_nt: TGCAGCGTTGAAGATCCGGGGCAAGTAGAATTC; cdr3_aa: CSVEDPGQVEF
clone_size: .; d_call: .; v_call: TRBV30; j_call: TRBJ1-5; cdr3_nt: TGTGCCTGGAGCGGCCATGGCAATCAGCCCCAGCATTTT; cdr3_aa: CAWSGHGNQPQHF
clone_size: few; d_call: .; v_call: TRBV5-1; j_call: TRBJ1-6; cdr3_nt: TGCGCCAGCAGCCGAACAGGCTTCGATAATTCACCCCTCCACTTT; cdr3_aa: CASSRTGFDNSPLHF
clone_size: .; d_call: .; v_call: TRBV18; j_call: TRBJ1-2; cdr3_nt: TGTGCCAGCTCACCACAGGGACTGGACTATGGCTACACCTTC; cdr3_aa: CASSPQGLDYGYTF
clone_size: .; d_call: TRBD1; v_call: TRBV6-1; j_call: TRBJ1-5; cdr3_nt: TGTGCCAGCAGATCGGGACAGAATCAGCCCCAGCATTTT; cdr3_aa: CASRSGQNQPQHF
clone_size: .; d_call: TRBD1; v_call: TRBV7-8; j_call: TRBJ1-1; cdr3_nt: TGTGCCAGCAGCTGGGATCCCAGGGGGCCTACCGAGTCTTTCTTT; cdr3_aa: CASSWDPRGPTESFF
clone_size: .; d_call: TRBD1; v_call: TRBV10-3; j_call: TRBJ2-3; cdr3_nt: TGTGCCATCAGTGAGTCAGGGACAGGCGCAAGAGATACGCAGTATTTT; cdr3_aa: CAISESGTGARDTQYF
clone_size: once; d_call: .; v_call: TRBV18; j_call: TRBJ1-3; cdr3_nt: TGTGCCAGCTCACCCGGACGGTTCTCTGGAAACACCATATATTTT; cdr3_aa: CASSPGRFSGNTIYF
clone_size: .; d_call: .; v_call: TRBV5-1; j_call: TRBJ1-1; cdr3_nt: TGCGCCAGCAGCTTGCACACGGCGAACACTGAAGCTTTCTTT; cdr3_aa: CASSLHTANTEAFF
clone_size: .; d_call: .; v_call: TRBV18; j_call: TRBJ1-1; cdr3_nt: TGTGCCAGCTCACCACTGGAGACTTACACTGAAGCTTTCTTT; cdr3_aa: CASSPLETYTEAFF
clone_size: once; d_call: .; v_call: TRBV20-1; j_call: TRBJ1-2; cdr3_nt: TGCAGTGCTAGCACTGGGATTGGCTACACCTTC; cdr3_aa: CSASTGIGYTF
clone_size: .; d_call: TRBD2; v_call: TRBV11-2; j_call: TRBJ2-1; cdr3_nt: TGTGCCAGCAGCTTGGGTACGGGGGGGGCCCAATACAATGAGCAGTTCTTC; cdr3_aa: CASSLGTGGAQYNEQFF
clone_size: .; d_call: TRBD1; v_call: TRBV27; j_call: TRBJ1-4; cdr3_nt: TGTGCCAGCAGTTTATCCGACAGGGTGGAAAAACTGTTTTTT; cdr3_aa: CASSLSDRVEKLFF